Below are 10 T cell receptor beta chains sequenced from a single sample in a study of blood T cell repertoires in COVID-19. Sequencing used immunoSEQ multiplex PCR; TCRdb keeps in-frame clones, though not all of them. The table includes 250,000 to 300,000 clones, under 95% detected once. Sequencing input: PBMCs or T cells enriched from blood (not recorded which). All receptors derive from a woman between 35 and 50 years old with acute COVID-19.

The J gene is TRBJ2-3, the V gene TRBV30, with TRBD2 matching 9 bases. CDR3 length: 21 residues. Trimming at V came to 1 base and at J to 2 bases, leaving 22 bases not matched to a gene. Germline CDR1 reads GTSNPN; CDR2 reads SVGIG (reference sequence). The CDR3 nucleotides are TGTGCCTGGAGTGCCCGTCTACTAGCGGGCCTAACCCCTCTCTACACAGATACGCAGTATTTT. It translates to CAWSARLLAGLTPLYTDTQYF.

The gene calls are TRBV2 and TRBJ1-4; 7 bases are shared with TRBD1. Germline V gene sequence: CDR1 SNHLY, CDR2 FYNNEI. The V and J ends lost 6 bases and 4 bases, in that order; junction bases with no gene match: 17. There are 18 residues in the CDR3. CDR3 coding DNA: TGTGCCAGCAGCCGAACTAGCTCAAACAGGGGCGGTAATGAAAAACTGTTTTTT. As protein: CASSRTSSNRGGNEKLFF.

The chain couples TRBV9 to TRBJ1-6, with TRBD1 identical over 7 bases. Germline V gives CDR1 SGDLS, CDR2 YYNGEE. CDR3 length: 13 amino acids. Losses at the gene ends were 5 bases for V and 7 bases for J; bases not matched to a gene: 3. DNA of the CDR3: TGTGCCAGCAGTGAGACAGGGAATTCACCCCTCCACTTT. This codes for CASSETGNSPLHF.

This rearrangement joins TRBV7-8 to TRBJ2-5; 10 bases are a match to TRBD2. J was trimmed by 0 bases and V by 1 base; bases with no gene match: 8. The CDR3 spans 18 residues. Germline V lookup: CDR1 SGHVS, CDR2 FQNEAQ. The CDR3 protein is CASSLGRASGGYQETQYF. In nucleotides, the CDR3 is TGTGCCAGCAGCTTAGGTCGGGCTAGCGGGGGTTACCAAGAGACCCAGTACTTC.

The chain joins TRBV6-5 to TRBJ1-2, with D unclear. From germline, CDR1 is MNHEY and CDR2 SVGAGI. Trimming pared 10 bases from V and 2 bases from J, leaving 17 bases between. The CDR3 contains 14 residues. CDR3 region: CATYRPGYNYGYTF. In nucleotides, the CDR3 is TGTGCCACCTACAGACCCGGATACAACTATGGCTACACCTTC.

V usage is TRBV13 and J usage is TRBJ2-5; weak D call: TRBD2 (5 bases). The CDR3 is made up of 13 amino acids. The germline V and J ends were trimmed by 3 bases and 3 bases, with 8 bases remaining between them. Germline CDR1 and CDR2: PRHDT and FYEKMQ (reference sequence). The CDR3: CASSLGEEETQYF. The CDR3 region has the DNA TGTGCCAGCAGCTTGGGAGAGGAAGAGACCCAGTACTTC.

The rearrangement uses TRBV28 and TRBJ1-3, with TRBD1 matching over 8 bases. Germline loops: CDR1 MDHEN, CDR2 SYDVKM. The ends lost 2 bases at V and 4 bases at J; junction bases unmatched: 13. The CDR3 totals 18 residues. CDR3 in DNA: TGTGCCAGCAGTTTAATCGGGACAGGCCAGGCGGGAGGAAACACCATATATTTT. It specifies CASSLIGTGQAGGNTIYF.

This chain uses TRBV28 with TRBJ2-7; tentative D call: TRBD1 (5 bases). The CDR3 sequence is 15 residues long. Germline values: CDR1 MDHEN, CDR2 SYDVKM. Trimming removed 2 bases at V and 3 bases at J, with 14 bases between. Here the CDR3 reads CASSLLRSTGYEQYF. In nucleotides, the CDR3 is TGTGCCAGCAGTTTACTCAGGTCAACAGGCTACGAGCAGTACTTC.

The chain couples TRBV3-1 (or the pseudogene TRBV3-2) to TRBJ2-7, with 9 nucleotides matching TRBD2. The length of the CDR3 is 17 residues. The trim removed 0 bases at V and 4 bases at J, leaving 10 bases unmatched. CDR1 and CDR2 from the germline V gene are LGHDT and YNNKEL (reference sequence). DNA of the CDR3: TGTGCCAGCAGCCAAGATACAGCGGGGGGTGGGGTTTACGAGCAGTACTTC. This codes for CASSQDTAGGGVYEQYF.

The J gene is TRBJ1-3, the V gene TRBV11-2; no definite D call. Germline CDR1 and CDR2: SGHAT and FQNNGV. V dropped 1 base and J dropped 2 bases, with 9 bases sitting between them. The CDR3 runs to 15 residues. The CDR3 bases are TGTGCCAGCAGCTTAGGTCCCGGGGCTGGAAACACCATATATTTT. This gives the protein CASSLGPGAGNTIYF.